Listed here are 20 T cell receptor beta chains from one sample, sequenced in a study of cytomegalovirus exposure and HLA in healthy donors. The PCR had 60 Vbeta and 13 Jbeta primers. Clones were read by immunoSEQ multiplex PCR, and TCRdb kept only the in-frame ones, dropping some. The data show about 140,000 clones, roughly three quarters seen once. Sequenced: PBMCs. These receptors came from a male donor in good health and CMV-seronegative.

This clone appeared a single time. This chain joins TRBV7-2 and TRBJ2-3; perhaps TRBD2 as D (6 bases). V was clipped by 3 bases and J by 2 bases, with 12 bases between them. Germline CDR1 reads SGHTA; CDR2 reads FQGNSA. The CDR3 loop spans 15 amino acids. CDR3 coding DNA: TGTGCCAGCAGCTTGGGGGGTCCTTACACAGATACGCAGTATTTT. Its translation: CASSLGGPYTDTQYF. Full variable domain (outside the CDR3, taken from reference TRBV7-2 and TRBJ2-3): GAGVSQSPSNKVTEKGKDVELRCDPISGHTALYWYRQSLGQGLEFLIYFQGNSAPDKSGLPSDRFSAERTGGSVSTLTIQRTQQEDSAVYLCASSLGGPYTDTQYFGPGTRLTVL.

This chain uses TRBV6-1 with TRBJ1-4, with D perhaps matching TRBD1 (6 bases). V was trimmed by 8 bases and J by 3 bases, leaving 10 bases between them. Germline CDR1 is MNHNS and CDR2 is SASEGT. This CDR3 comprises 13 residues. CDR3 sequence reads: CASGRGANEKLFF. The CDR3, as DNA: TGTGCCAGCGGGAGGGGGGCTAATGAAAAACTGTTTTTT.

The chain is built from TRBV9 and TRBJ2-5; 7 nucleotides align to TRBD2. Germline values: CDR1 SGDLS, CDR2 YYNGEE. The CDR3 consists of 16 residues. The trim removed 0 bases at V and 5 bases at J, leaving 10 bases unmatched. The CDR3 is CASSVEWDYQLETQYF. The CDR3 coding sequence is TGTGCCAGCAGCGTAGAGTGGGACTACCAGTTGGAGACCCAGTACTTC.

This clone was counted only a few times. The chain links TRBV30 to TRBJ1-6; 7 bases align to TRBD1. J gave up 8 bases and V 7 bases, and 14 bases lay outside the gene matches. In germline, CDR1 is GTSNPN, CDR2 SVGIG (reference sequence). The CDR3 is 15 amino acids. The CDR3 nucleotides are TGTGCCTCGTTAGACAGGGCCGGCGGGGATTCACCCCTCCACTTT. This translates into CASLDRAGGDSPLHF. Using reference TRBV30 and TRBJ1-6 for the parts outside the CDR3, the full variable domain is SQTIHQWPATLVQPVGSPLSLECTVEGTSNPNLYWYRQAAGRGLQLLFYSVGIGQISSEVPQNLSASRPQDRQFILSSKKLLLSDSGFYLCASLDRAGGDSPLHFGNGTRLTVT.

V and J are TRBV5-6 and TRBJ2-7; the D gene is possibly TRBD2 (5 bases). Trimming cost V 1 base and J 5 bases, with 16 bases left between them. CDR3 length equals 15 residues. Looked up from germline, CDR1 is SGHDT and CDR2 is YYEEEE. The DNA of the CDR3 is TGTGCCAGCAGCTTGTTTCACGAGGGATTTCACGAGCAGTACTTC. This sequence encodes CASSLFHEGFHEQYF. Supplemented by reference TRBV5-6 and TRBJ2-7, the full variable domain reads DAGVTQSPTHLIKTRGQQVTLRCSPKSGHDTVSWYQQALGQGPQFIFQYYEEEERQRGNFPDRFSGHQFPNYSSELNVNALLLGDSALYLCASSLFHEGFHEQYFGPGTRLTVT.

V usage is TRBV15 and J usage is TRBJ2-7, with TRBD1 matching 12 bases. The ends lost 8 bases at V and 5 bases at J; junction bases unmatched: 7. The CDR3 is made up of 14 amino acids. From germline, CDR1 is LNHNV and CDR2 YYDKDF (reference sequence). For the CDR3, the DNA is TGTGCCACCTCGGGACAGGGGGCATGGGACGAGCAGTACTTC. As protein: CATSGQGAWDEQYF.

This chain joins TRBV4-2 and TRBJ2-5; TRBD1 matches at 10 bases. The J call may be incorrect, as the DNA end agrees better with TRBJ2-7. CDR1 and CDR2 from the germline V gene are LGHNA and YNFKEQ. This CDR3 is built from 14 residues. The CDR3 loop reads CASSQVDRGGEQYF. CDR3 in DNA: TGTGCCAGCAGCCAAGTGGACAGGGGGGGCGAGCAGTACTTC.

The chain has TRBV5-1 and TRBJ1-3, with D maybe TRBD1 (5 bases). V lost 0 bases and J lost 4, with 8 bases in between. The CDR3 extends over 14 amino acids. The germline gives CDR1 SGHRS, CDR2 YFSETQ. In DNA form, the CDR3 reads TGCGCCAGCAGCTTGGTGCAGGGCGGAAACACCATATATTTT. This codes for CASSLVQGGNTIYF.

This clone was observed a few times. The chain has TRBV6-1 and TRBJ2-2, with TRBD1 identical over 7 bases. Germline V gene lookup returns CDR1 MNHNS and CDR2 SASEGT. V shed 4 bases, J shed 7 bases, and the junction held 18 bases outside the gene matches. CDR3 length: 18 amino acids. Here the CDR3 DNA reads TGTGCCAGCAGTGTCGAGAGACAGGGTTCAGGAAGAGGCGGGGAGCTGTTTTTT. Its protein product is CASSVERQGSGRGGELFF.

The gene calls are TRBV4-2 and TRBJ1-5; D gene uncertain. The CDR3 extends over 13 amino acids. V dropped 4 bases and J dropped 2 bases, with 6 bases sitting between them. Germline CDR1 is LGHNA and CDR2 is YNFKEQ. The CDR3 DNA is TGTGCCAGCAGCCTGGGCCGCAATCAGCCCCAGCATTTT. Its translation: CASSLGRNQPQHF.

The chain carries TRBV6-1 and TRBJ2-1, with TRBD1 as a possible D gene (5 bases). Trimming took 4 bases from V and 2 from J, leaving 9 bases between them. The germline V gene encodes CDR1 MNHNS and CDR2 SASEGT. The CDR3 is 14 residues long. CDR3 in DNA: TGTGCCAGCAGTGGGGGCAGGACCTACAATGAGCAGTTCTTC. Its protein is CASSGGRTYNEQFF.

This clone was counted between two and nine times. The chain links TRBV5-6 to TRBJ2-7, with a possible D match to TRBD2 (7 bases). Germline CDR1 SGHDT, CDR2 YYEEEE. With 2 bases removed from V and 3 bases from J, the gap between germline ends came to 9 bases. CDR3 length equals 13 residues. Here the CDR3 DNA reads TGTGCCAGCAGCTTAGGGGGGGGCTACGAGCAGTACTTC. Protein product: CASSLGGGYEQYF.

The gene calls are TRBV7-9 and TRBJ1-2; D perhaps matches TRBD1 (5 bases). Germline V lookup: CDR1 SEHNR, CDR2 FQNEAQ (reference sequence). Trimming left V 5 bases short and J 8 bases short, with 12 bases between. This CDR3 is 12 amino acids long. The CDR3 DNA reads TGTGCCAGCAGCCCGTCACGGGGGGGCTACACCTTC. Amino acids: CASSPSRGGYTF.

J is TRBJ1-2 and V is TRBV30; 8 bases are shared with TRBD1. Germline V gene sequence: CDR1 GTSNPN, CDR2 SVGIG (reference sequence). Trimming at V came to 5 bases and at J to 6 bases, leaving 8 bases not matched to a gene. The CDR3 extends over 13 amino acids. This CDR3 is CAWALGQGDGYTF. For the CDR3, the DNA is TGTGCCTGGGCTCTCGGACAGGGCGATGGCTACACCTTC.

This clone has just a few counts. CDR3 region: CASSPPLGGDGEQYF. Written as DNA, the CDR3 is TGTGCCAGCTCACCACCGTTAGGGGGGGACGGGGAGCAGTACTTC. The V gene is TRBV18, the J gene TRBJ2-7, with a weak D call TRBD2 (7 bases). The CDR3 spans 15 residues. Germline assignment: CDR1 KGHSH and CDR2 LQKENI. V gave up 0 bases and J gave up 7 bases, with 16 bases separating them.

This clone has only one observation. The chain has TRBV5-1 and TRBJ2-3, with D unresolved. The V and J ends lost 0 bases and 5 bases respectively, with 13 bases between them. Germline loops: CDR1 SGHRS, CDR2 YFSETQ. CDR3 length equals 15 residues. CDR3 nucleotide sequence: TGCGCCAGCAGCTTGGACTCCCCGCGGCGAGATACGCAGTATTTT. It encodes CASSLDSPRRDTQYF.

The gene calls are TRBV5-8 and TRBJ1-2, with unresolved D. The CDR3 sequence is 13 residues long. The germline CDR1 and CDR2 sequences are SGHTS and YDEGEE. With 4 bases removed from V and 1 base from J, the gap between germline ends came to 8 bases. The CDR3, as DNA: TGTGCCAGCAGCCGTTCGAGTAACTATGGCTACACCTTC. It encodes CASSRSSNYGYTF.

In this sample, this clone turned up a few times. This sequence joins TRBV5-5 and TRBJ1-5; D remains ambiguous. Germline values: CDR1 SGHKS, CDR2 YYEKEE (reference sequence). The length of the CDR3 is 15 residues. Between the trimmed V and J ends, which lost 5 bases and 8 bases, there was a span of 20 bases. CDR3 DNA: TGTGCCAGCAGGAGGGAACCCTCGGGTATGGAGCCCCAGCATTTT. Translated, it gives CASRREPSGMEPQHF.

The rearrangement links TRBV6-1 to TRBJ2-3; D is possibly TRBD2 (5 bases). The CDR3 loop spans 14 amino acids. Trimming left V 7 bases short and J 5 bases short, with 16 bases between. Looked up from germline, CDR1 is MNHNS and CDR2 is SASEGT. CDR3 DNA sequence: TGTGCCAGCAAGGGAGAAAGATGGGGAGATACGCAGTATTTT. Amino acid sequence: CASKGERWGDTQYF.

The chain joins TRBV7-9 to TRBJ2-3; 9 bases match TRBD2. V shed 2 bases, J shed 5 bases, and the junction held 8 bases outside the gene matches. Germline CDR1 and CDR2: SEHNR and FQNEAQ (reference sequence). This CDR3 contains 16 residues. The CDR3 region is CASSLLGAGGQDTQYF. The CDR3 DNA follows: TGTGCCAGCAGCTTATTGGGGGCGGGGGGGCAAGATACGCAGTATTTT.